This T cell receptor (beta chain) was identified during a study of OX40 agonist ivuxolimab in advanced cancers. V lost 8 bases and J 7 bases, leaving 18 bases between the germline ends. Germline V lookup: CDR1 MDHEN, CDR2 SYDVKM. The CDR3 runs 14 residues. Sequencing used immunoSEQ multiplex PCR; TCRdb keeps in-frame clones, though not all of them. The sample consists of more than 95,000 clones, around 92% of them appearing once. The material sequenced was CD4+ or CD8+ T cells sorted from blood, taken in a trial of the OX40 agonist ivuxolimab. The V and J genes are TRBV28 and TRBJ2-1; weak D call: TRBD2 (7 bases). The receptor's source is an adult with an advanced solid tumor such as melanoma, head and neck, liver or kidney cancer. The CDR3 region is CASLRGQGRNEQFF. CDR3 sequence (DNA): TGTGCCAGCTTGCGGGGGCAGGGACGGAATGAGCAGTTCTTC. The variable domain in full, completed from reference TRBV28 and TRBJ2-1, reads DVKVTQSSRYLVKRTGEKVFLECVQDMDHENMFWYRQDPGLGLRLIYFSYDVKMKEKGDIPEGYSVSREKKERFSLILESASTNQTSMYLCASLRGQGRNEQFFGPGTRLTVL.